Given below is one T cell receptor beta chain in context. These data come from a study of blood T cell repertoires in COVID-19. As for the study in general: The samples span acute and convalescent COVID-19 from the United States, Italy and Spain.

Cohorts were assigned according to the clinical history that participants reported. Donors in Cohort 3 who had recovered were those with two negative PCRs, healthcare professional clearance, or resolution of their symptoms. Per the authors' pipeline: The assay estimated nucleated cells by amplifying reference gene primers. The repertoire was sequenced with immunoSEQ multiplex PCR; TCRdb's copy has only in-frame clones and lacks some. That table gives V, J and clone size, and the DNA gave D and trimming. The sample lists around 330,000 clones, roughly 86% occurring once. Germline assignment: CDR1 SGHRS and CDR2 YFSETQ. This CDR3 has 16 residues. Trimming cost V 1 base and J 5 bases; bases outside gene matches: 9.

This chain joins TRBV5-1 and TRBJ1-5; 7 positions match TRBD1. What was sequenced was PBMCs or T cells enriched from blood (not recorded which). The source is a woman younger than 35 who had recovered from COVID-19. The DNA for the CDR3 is TGCGCCAGCAGCTTGAGTCCGACAGGGCTCGATCAGCCCCAGCATTTT. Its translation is CASSLSPTGLDQPQHF.